This TCR beta chain came from a study of T cell repertoires in cytomegalovirus infection. This clonotype was counted many times. A single record per CDR3 protein comes from TCRdb applying MiXCR to the reads. This repertoire shows approximately 550,000 distinct CDR3 sequences, approximately 15% found once; its top ten account for about 24%. This CDR3 has 11 residues. With 5 bases removed from V and 15 bases from J, the gap between germline ends came to 14 bases. Germline lookup yields CDR1 SEHNR and CDR2 FQNEAQ (reference sequence). J is TRBJ2-1 and V is TRBV7-9; D gene unclear. The specimen sequenced was CD8+ T cells from PBMCs. The receptor was isolated from a human donor in good health (CMV status not recorded). Some clones in this sample may be carry-over from other donors' samples. The CDR3 reads CASSPERLWFF. The CDR3 region has the DNA TGTGCCAGCAGCCCTGAGCGACTTTGGTTCTTC.